This T cell receptor (beta chain) is from a study of blood T cell repertoires in COVID-19. About the research overall: Italy, Spain and the United States were the sources of the convalescent and acute COVID-19 samples. From T cells, B-cell-depleted T cells, or PBMCs came the material, which was cDNA or gDNA.

J lost 1 base, V lost 4 bases, and 1 base had no gene match. CDR3 length equals 14 residues. Germline CDR1 is LNHDA and CDR2 is SQIVND (reference sequence). Per the original data handling: Reference gene primers were amplified, and this amplification served to estimate nucleated cell counts. The method was immunoSEQ multiplex PCR; TCRdb's version includes in-frame clones alone and lacks a portion of them. The V and J calls and clone size were taken over from that table, and D and trimming were inferred from the DNA. Of 200,000 to 250,000 clones detected, 75% to 85% appear once; the ten largest clones hold approximately 1.3%.

This TCR derives from a woman in her thirties or forties who had recovered from COVID-19. Sample: peripheral blood. The chain combines TRBV19 with TRBJ1-3; 7 nucleotides align to TRBD1. The CDR3 coding sequence is TGTGCCAGTAGTACGGGACAGTCTGGAAACACCATATATTTT. Translated, it gives CASSTGQSGNTIYF.